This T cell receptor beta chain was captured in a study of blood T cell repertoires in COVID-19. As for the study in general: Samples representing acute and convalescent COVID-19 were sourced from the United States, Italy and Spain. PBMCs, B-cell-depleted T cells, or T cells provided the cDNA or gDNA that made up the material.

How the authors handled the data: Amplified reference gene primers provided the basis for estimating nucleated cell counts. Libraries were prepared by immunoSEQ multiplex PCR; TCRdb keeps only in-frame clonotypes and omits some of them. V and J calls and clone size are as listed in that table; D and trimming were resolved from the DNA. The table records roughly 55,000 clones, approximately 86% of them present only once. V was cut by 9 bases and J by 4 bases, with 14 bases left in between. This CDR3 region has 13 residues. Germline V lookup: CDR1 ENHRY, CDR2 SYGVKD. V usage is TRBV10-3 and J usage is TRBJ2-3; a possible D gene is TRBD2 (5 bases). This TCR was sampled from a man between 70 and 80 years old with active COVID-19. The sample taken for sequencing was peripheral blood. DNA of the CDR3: TGTGCCATAGCCTCATCCGGGGCAGATACGCAGTATTTT. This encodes CAIASSGADTQYF.